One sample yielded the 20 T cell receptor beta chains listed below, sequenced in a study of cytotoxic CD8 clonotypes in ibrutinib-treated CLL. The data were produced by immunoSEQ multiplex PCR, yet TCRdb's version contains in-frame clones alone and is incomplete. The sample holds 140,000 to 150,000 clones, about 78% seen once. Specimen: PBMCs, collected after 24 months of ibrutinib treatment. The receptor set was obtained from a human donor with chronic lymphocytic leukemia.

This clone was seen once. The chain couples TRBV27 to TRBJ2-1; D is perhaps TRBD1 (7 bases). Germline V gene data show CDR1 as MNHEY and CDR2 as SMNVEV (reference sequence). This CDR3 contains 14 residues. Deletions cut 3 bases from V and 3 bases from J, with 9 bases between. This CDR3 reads CASSFQGGYNEQFF. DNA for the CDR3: TGTGCCAGCAGTTTCCAGGGGGGCTACAATGAGCAGTTCTTC.

The DNA for the CDR3 is TGCAGCGTTGGCCCCTACGGCGGGGGAAACACCATATATTTT. Protein sequence: CSVGPYGGGNTIYF. This rearrangement joins TRBV29-1 to TRBJ1-3; no reliable D call. Trimming pared 4 bases from V and 4 bases from J, leaving 14 bases between. Germline CDR1 and CDR2: SQVTM and ANQGSEA. This CDR3 contains 14 residues. Full variable domain (outside the CDR3, taken from reference TRBV29-1 and TRBJ1-3): SAVISQKPSRDICQRGTSLTIQCQVDSQVTMMFWYRQQPGQSLTLIATANQGSEATYESGFVIDKFPISRPNLTFSTLTVSNMSPEDSSIYLCSVGPYGGGNTIYFGEGSWLTVV.

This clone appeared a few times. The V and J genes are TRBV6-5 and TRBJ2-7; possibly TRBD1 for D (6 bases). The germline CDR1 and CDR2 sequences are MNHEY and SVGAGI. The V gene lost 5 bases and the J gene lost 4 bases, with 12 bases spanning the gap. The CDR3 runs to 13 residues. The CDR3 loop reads CASSTGHAYEQYF. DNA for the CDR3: TGTGCCAGCAGTACGGGACACGCGTACGAGCAGTACTTC.

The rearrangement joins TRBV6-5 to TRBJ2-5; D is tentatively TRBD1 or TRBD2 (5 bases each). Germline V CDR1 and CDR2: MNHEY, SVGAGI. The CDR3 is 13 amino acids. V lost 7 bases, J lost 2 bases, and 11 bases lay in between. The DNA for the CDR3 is TGTGCCAGCACCCGGGGCGGACAAGAGACCCAGTACTTC. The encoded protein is CASTRGGQETQYF.

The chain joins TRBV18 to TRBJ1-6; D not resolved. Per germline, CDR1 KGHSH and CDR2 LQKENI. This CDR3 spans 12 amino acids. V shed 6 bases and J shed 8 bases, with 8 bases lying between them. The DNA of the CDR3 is TGTGCCAGCTCCCCCCCCGATTCACCCCTCCACTTT. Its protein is CASSPPDSPLHF. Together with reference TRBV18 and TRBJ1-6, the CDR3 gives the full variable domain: NAGVMQNPRHLVRRRGQEARLRCSPMKGHSHVYWYRQLPEEGLKFMVYLQKENIIDESGMPKERFSAEFPKEGPSILRIQQVVRGDSAAYFCASSPPDSPLHFGNGTRLTVT.

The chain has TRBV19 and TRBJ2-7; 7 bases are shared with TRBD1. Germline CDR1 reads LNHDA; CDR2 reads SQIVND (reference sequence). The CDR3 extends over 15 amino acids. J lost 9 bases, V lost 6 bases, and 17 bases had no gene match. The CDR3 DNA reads TGTGCCAGTAGGAAGACAGGGATGTTCGCCGGGGCGCAGTACTTC. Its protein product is CASRKTGMFAGAQYF.

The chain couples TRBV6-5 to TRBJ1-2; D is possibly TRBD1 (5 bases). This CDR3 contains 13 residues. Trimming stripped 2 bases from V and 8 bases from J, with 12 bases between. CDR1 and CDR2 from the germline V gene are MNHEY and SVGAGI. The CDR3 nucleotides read TGTGCCAGCAGTTACCGGGGGGGATGGGGCTACACCTTC. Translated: CASSYRGGWGYTF.

The CDR3: CASSYSGAGVYEQYF. Here the CDR3 DNA reads TGTGCCAGCAGTTACTCGGGGGCAGGGGTCTACGAGCAGTACTTC. The genes are TRBV6-5 and TRBJ2-7, with D perhaps matching TRBD1 (6 bases). Germline V gene sequence: CDR1 MNHEY, CDR2 SVGAGI. The CDR3 totals 15 residues. Trimming removed 0 bases from V and 3 bases from J, with 12 bases in between.

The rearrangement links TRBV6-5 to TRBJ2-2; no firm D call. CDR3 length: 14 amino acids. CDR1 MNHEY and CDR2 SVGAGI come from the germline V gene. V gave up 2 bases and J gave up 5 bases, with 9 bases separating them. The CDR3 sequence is CASSYVPGTGELFF. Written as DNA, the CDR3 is TGTGCCAGCAGTTACGTTCCCGGGACCGGGGAGCTGTTTTTT.

The CDR3 DNA reads TGTGCCAGCTCACCTACAGTGAGGGATGAAAAACTGTTTTTT. This codes for CASSPTVRDEKLFF. The chain joins TRBV18 to TRBJ1-4; no reliable D call. Trimming left V 3 bases short and J 6 bases short, with 11 bases between. Germline lookup yields CDR1 KGHSH and CDR2 LQKENI. The CDR3 consists of 14 residues.

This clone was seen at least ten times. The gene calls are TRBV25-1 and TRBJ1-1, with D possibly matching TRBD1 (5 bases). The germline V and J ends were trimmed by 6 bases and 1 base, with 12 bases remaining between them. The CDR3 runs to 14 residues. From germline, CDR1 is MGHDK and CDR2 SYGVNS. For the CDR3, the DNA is TGTGCCAGCAGCGCCACGGGACGGAACACTGAAGCTTTCTTT. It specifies CASSATGRNTEAFF.

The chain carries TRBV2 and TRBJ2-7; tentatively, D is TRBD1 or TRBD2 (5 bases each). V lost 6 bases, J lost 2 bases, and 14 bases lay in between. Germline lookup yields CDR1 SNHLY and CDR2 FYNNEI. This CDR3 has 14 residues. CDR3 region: CASRGDGKPYEQYF. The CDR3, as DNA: TGTGCCAGCAGGGGGGACGGCAAACCCTACGAGCAGTACTTC. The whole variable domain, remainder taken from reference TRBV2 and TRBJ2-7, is EPEVTQTPSHQVTQMGQEVILRCVPISNHLYFYWYRQILGQKVEFLVSFYNNEISEKSEIFDDQFSVERPDGSNFTLKIRSTKLEDSAMYFCASRGDGKPYEQYFGPGTRLTVT.

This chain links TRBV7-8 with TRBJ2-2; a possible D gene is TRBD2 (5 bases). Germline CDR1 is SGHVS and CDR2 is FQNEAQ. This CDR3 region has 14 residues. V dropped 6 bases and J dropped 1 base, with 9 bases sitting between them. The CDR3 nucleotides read TGTGCCAGCAGATACAGCGGGAACACCGGGGAGCTGTTTTTT. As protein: CASRYSGNTGELFF.

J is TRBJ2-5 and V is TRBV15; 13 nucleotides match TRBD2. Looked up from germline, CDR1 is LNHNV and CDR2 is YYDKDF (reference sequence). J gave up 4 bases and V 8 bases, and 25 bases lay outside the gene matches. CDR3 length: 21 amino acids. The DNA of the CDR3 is TGTGCCACCGCCGGGACTAGCGGGGATGGGACCCAACCCCCCTCCCTAGAGACCCAGTACTTC. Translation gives CATAGTSGDGTQPPSLETQYF. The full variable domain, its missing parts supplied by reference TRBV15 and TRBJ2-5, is DAMVIQNPRYQVTQFGKPVTLSCSQTLNHNVMYWYQQKSSQAPKLLFHYYDKDFNNEADTPDNFQSRRPNTSFCFLDIRSPGLGDTAMYLCATAGTSGDGTQPPSLETQYFGPGTRLLVL.

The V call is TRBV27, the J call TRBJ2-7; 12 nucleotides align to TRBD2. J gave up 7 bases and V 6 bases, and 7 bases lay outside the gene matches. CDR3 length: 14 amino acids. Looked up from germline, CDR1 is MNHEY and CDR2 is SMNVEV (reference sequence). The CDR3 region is CASSPTSGGREQYF. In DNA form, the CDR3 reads TGTGCCAGCAGCCCGACTAGCGGGGGCAGGGAGCAGTACTTC.

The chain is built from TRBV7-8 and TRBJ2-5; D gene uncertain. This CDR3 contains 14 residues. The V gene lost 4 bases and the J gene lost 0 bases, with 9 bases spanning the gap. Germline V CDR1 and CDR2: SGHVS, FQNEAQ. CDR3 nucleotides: TGTGCCAGCAGCTACCTCGACAACCAAGAGACCCAGTACTTC. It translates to CASSYLDNQETQYF.

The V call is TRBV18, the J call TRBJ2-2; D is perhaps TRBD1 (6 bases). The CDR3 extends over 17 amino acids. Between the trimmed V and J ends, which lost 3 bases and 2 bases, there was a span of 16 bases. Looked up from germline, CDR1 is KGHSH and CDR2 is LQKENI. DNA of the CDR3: TGTGCCAGCTCACCCCGGACAGAAACCTTCAACACCGGGGAGCTGTTTTTT. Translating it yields CASSPRTETFNTGELFF.

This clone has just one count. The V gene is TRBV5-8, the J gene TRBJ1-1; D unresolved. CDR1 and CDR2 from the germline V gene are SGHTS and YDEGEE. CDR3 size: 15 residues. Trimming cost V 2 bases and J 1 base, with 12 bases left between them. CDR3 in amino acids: CASSFSVTPNTEAFF. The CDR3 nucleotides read TGTGCCAGCAGCTTCAGTGTTACCCCGAACACTGAAGCTTTCTTT.

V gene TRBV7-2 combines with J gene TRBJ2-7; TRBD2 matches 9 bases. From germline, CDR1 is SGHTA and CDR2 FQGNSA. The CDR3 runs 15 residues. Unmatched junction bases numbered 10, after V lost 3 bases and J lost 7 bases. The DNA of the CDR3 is TGTGCCAGCAGCTTGTGGGCGGGAGGGCCTAAAGAGCAGTACTTC. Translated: CASSLWAGGPKEQYF.

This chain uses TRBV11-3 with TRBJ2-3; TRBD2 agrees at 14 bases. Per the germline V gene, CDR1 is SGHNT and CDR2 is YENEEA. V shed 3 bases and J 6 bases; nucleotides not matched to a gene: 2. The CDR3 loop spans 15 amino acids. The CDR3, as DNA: TGTGCCAGCAGCTTGGGACTAGCGGGAGCCGATACGCAGTATTTT. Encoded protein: CASSLGLAGADTQYF. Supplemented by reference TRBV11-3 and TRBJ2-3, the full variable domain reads EAGVVQSPRYKIIEKKQPVAFWCNPISGHNTLYWYLQNLGQGPELLIRYENEEAVDDSQLPKDRFSAERLKGVDSTLKIQPAELGDSAVYLCASSLGLAGADTQYFGPGTRLTVL.